Presented here are 15 T cell receptor beta chains from one specimen sequenced in a study of OX40 agonist ivuxolimab in advanced cancers. TCRdb's table, derived via immunoSEQ multiplex PCR, lists solely in-frame clones and lacks some. The sample lists 25,000 to 35,000 clones, 84% occurring once. The material sequenced was CD4+ or CD8+ T cells sorted from blood, taken in a trial of the OX40 agonist ivuxolimab. Every receptor here comes from an adult with an advanced solid tumor such as melanoma, head and neck, liver or kidney cancer.

V gene TRBV4-1 combines with J gene TRBJ1-5, with 10 bases identical to TRBD1. V lost 3 bases and J lost 3; bases outside the gene matches: 5. The CDR3 has 16 residues. Germline V gene sequence: CDR1 MGHRA, CDR2 YSYEKL. The CDR3 loop reads CASSHIDRGHNQPQHF. The DNA for the CDR3 is TGCGCCAGCAGCCATATCGACAGGGGGCACAATCAGCCCCAGCATTTT.

In this sample, this clone turned up once. This sequence joins TRBV27 and TRBJ2-7, with 8 bases matching TRBD1. Germline CDR1 and CDR2: MNHEY and SMNVEV (reference sequence). V was clipped by 7 bases and J by 7 bases; unmatched bases: 9. This CDR3 is 13 amino acids long. CDR3 nucleotide sequence: TGTGCCAGCACGAACGGACAGGGTAGGGAGCAGTACTTC. Its translation: CASTNGQGREQYF.

The V call is TRBV5-4, the J call TRBJ2-3; perhaps D is TRBD1 or TRBD2 (5 bases each). The germline V and J ends were trimmed by 0 bases and 4 bases, with 12 bases remaining between them. This CDR3 has 15 amino acids. CDR1 SGHNT and CDR2 YYREEE come from the germline V gene (reference sequence). CDR3 in DNA: TGTGCCAGCAGCTTGGCTTGGGGGTCGGCAGATACGCAGTATTTT. Translation gives CASSLAWGSADTQYF.

The rearrangement joins TRBV2 to TRBJ2-1; D is unclear. Germline CDR1 reads SNHLY; CDR2 reads FYNNEI. The V end lost 8 bases, the J end lost 4 bases, and 3 bases lay between the germline ends. The CDR3 extends over 10 amino acids. The CDR3 protein is CASGYNEQFF. The CDR3 nucleotides read TGTGCCAGCGGTTACAATGAGCAGTTCTTC.

V and J are TRBV7-9 and TRBJ2-7; 9 nucleotides line up with TRBD2. After removal of 1 base from V and 6 bases from J, the junction contained 4 bases not matched to a gene. The CDR3 covers 14 residues. Germline CDR1 is SEHNR and CDR2 is FQNEAQ (reference sequence). The CDR3 reads CASSLGGLASEQYF. The CDR3 DNA is TGTGCCAGCAGCTTAGGTGGACTAGCGTCCGAGCAGTACTTC.

The V and J genes are TRBV4-3 and TRBJ2-7, with TRBD1 identical over 7 bases. Germline V gene sequence: CDR1 LGHNA, CDR2 YSLEER. The CDR3 totals 14 residues. J was trimmed by 5 bases and V by 0 bases; bases with no gene match: 4. DNA of the CDR3: TGCGCCAGCAGCCAAGACAGGGGGTCCGACGAGCAGTACTTC. Its translation: CASSQDRGSDEQYF.

V gene TRBV5-1 combines with J gene TRBJ1-1; 9 bases map to TRBD1. Germline CDR1 and CDR2: SGHRS and YFSETQ. This CDR3 is 16 amino acids long. Trimming removed 2 bases from V and 4 bases from J; junction bases left unmatched: 9. CDR3 region: CASSLKGTGTATEAFF. CDR3 DNA sequence: TGCGCCAGCAGCTTAAAAGGGACAGGGACGGCCACTGAAGCTTTCTTT. Combining the CDR3 with reference TRBV5-1 and TRBJ1-1 gives the whole variable domain KAGVTQTPRYLIKTRGQQVTLSCSPISGHRSVSWYQQTPGQGLQFLFEYFSETQRNKGNFPGRFSGRQFSNSRSEMNVSTLELGDSALYLCASSLKGTGTATEAFFGQGTRLTVV.

V is TRBV15 and J is TRBJ1-2, with a possible D match to TRBD1 (5 bases). Germline CDR1 is LNHNV and CDR2 is YYDKDF (reference sequence). V lost 1 base, J lost 5 bases, and 26 bases lay in between. There are 19 residues in the CDR3. In DNA form, the CDR3 reads TGTGCCACCAGCAGAGCCCTCCCCGGAGATGGGGGGTTTTGGTATGGCTACACCTTC. Residues: CATSRALPGDGGFWYGYTF. Supplemented by reference TRBV15 and TRBJ1-2, the full variable domain reads DAMVIQNPRYQVTQFGKPVTLSCSQTLNHNVMYWYQQKSSQAPKLLFHYYDKDFNNEADTPDNFQSRRPNTSFCFLDIRSPGLGDTAMYLCATSRALPGDGGFWYGYTFGSGTRLTVV.

The genes are TRBV5-4 and TRBJ2-3; 9 nucleotides match TRBD2. The CDR3 extends over 15 amino acids. V was pared by 5 bases and J by 3 bases, with 7 bases of the junction left unmatched. Per the germline V gene, CDR1 is SGHNT and CDR2 is YYREEE (reference sequence). The CDR3 reads CASSKAGGSTDTQYF. CDR3 sequence (DNA): TGTGCCAGCAGTAAAGCGGGGGGTTCGACAGATACGCAGTATTTT.

The genes are TRBV9 and TRBJ2-7, with D possibly matching TRBD1 (5 bases). V was clipped by 4 bases and J by 0 bases, with 14 bases between them. From germline, CDR1 is SGDLS and CDR2 YYNGEE. The CDR3 length is 15 residues. This CDR3 reads CASSLKGIPSYEQYF. As DNA, the CDR3 is TGTGCCAGCAGCCTGAAGGGGATTCCCTCCTACGAGCAGTACTTC.

The gene calls are TRBV11-2 and TRBJ2-7; TRBD2 might be the D (7 bases). Trimming pared 5 bases from V and 7 bases from J, leaving 21 bases between. Germline-derived CDR1 and CDR2 are SGHAT and FQNNGV. The CDR3 totals 15 residues. DNA of the CDR3: TGTGCCAGCAGCCCACCGGGGGGCCGTATTTGGGAGCAGTACTTC. As protein: CASSPPGGRIWEQYF.

In regard to this clone: The sample carries other DNA sequences with the same CDR3. This chain's CDR3 is CASSAGTGYEQYF. The CDR3 coding sequence is TGTGCCAGCAGCGCTGGGACAGGGTACGAGCAGTACTTC. The rearrangement uses TRBV9 and TRBJ2-7; 9 bases match TRBD1. Per the germline V gene, CDR1 is SGDLS and CDR2 is YYNGEE. Trimming at V came to 3 bases and at J to 4 bases, leaving 2 bases not matched to a gene. The CDR3 has 13 residues.

The rearrangement joins TRBV11-2 to TRBJ2-2; a possible D gene is TRBD2 (6 bases). Trimming stripped 5 bases from V and 1 base from J, with 11 bases between. The CDR3 length is 15 residues. Germline CDR1 SGHAT, CDR2 FQNNGV. In DNA, the CDR3 is TGTGCCAGCAGCGTAGGGCGGGGGAACACCGGGGAGCTGTTTTTT. It codes for CASSVGRGNTGELFF.

This chain uses TRBV6-6 with TRBJ2-7, with D perhaps assigned TRBD1 or TRBD2 (6 bases each). Per germline, CDR1 MNHNY and CDR2 SVGAGI (reference sequence). The CDR3 length is 15 residues. V was clipped by 6 bases and J by 3 bases, with 18 bases between them. DNA of the CDR3: TGTGCCAGCAGGGAGGGACCACAGGGAAGCTACGAGCAGTACTTC. The encoded protein is CASREGPQGSYEQYF.

This sequence joins TRBV7-6 and TRBJ2-7; 7 bases match TRBD1. This CDR3 contains 15 residues. V was pared by 5 bases and J by 2 bases, with 9 bases of the junction left unmatched. CDR1 and CDR2 from the germline V gene are SGHVS and FNYEAQ. For the CDR3, the DNA is TGTGCCAGCAGCCTGGGGCAGGGGGTCACCTACGAGCAGTACTTC. Amino acid sequence: CASSLGQGVTYEQYF.